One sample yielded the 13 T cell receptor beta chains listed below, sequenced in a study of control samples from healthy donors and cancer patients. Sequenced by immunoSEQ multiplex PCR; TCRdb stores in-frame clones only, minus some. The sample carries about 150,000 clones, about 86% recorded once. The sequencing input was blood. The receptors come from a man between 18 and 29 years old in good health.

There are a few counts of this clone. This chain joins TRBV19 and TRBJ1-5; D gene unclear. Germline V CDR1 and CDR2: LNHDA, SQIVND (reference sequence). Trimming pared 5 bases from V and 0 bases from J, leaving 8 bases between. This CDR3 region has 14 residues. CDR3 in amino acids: CASSAMDSNQPQHF. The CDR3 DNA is TGTGCCAGTAGTGCAATGGATAGCAATCAGCCCCAGCATTTT.

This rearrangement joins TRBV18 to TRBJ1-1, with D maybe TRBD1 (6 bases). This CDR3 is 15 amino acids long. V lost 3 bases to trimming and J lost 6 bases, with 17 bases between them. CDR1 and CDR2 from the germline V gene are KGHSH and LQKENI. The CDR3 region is CASSPDLGGRSEAFF. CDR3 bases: TGTGCCAGCTCACCTGATCTCGGGGGGCGGTCTGAAGCTTTCTTT.

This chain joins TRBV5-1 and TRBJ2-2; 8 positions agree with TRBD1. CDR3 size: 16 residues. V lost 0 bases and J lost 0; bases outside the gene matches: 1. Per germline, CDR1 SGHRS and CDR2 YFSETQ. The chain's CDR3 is CASSLEDRANTGELFF. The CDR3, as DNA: TGCGCCAGCAGCTTGGAGGACAGGGCGAACACCGGGGAGCTGTTTTTT.

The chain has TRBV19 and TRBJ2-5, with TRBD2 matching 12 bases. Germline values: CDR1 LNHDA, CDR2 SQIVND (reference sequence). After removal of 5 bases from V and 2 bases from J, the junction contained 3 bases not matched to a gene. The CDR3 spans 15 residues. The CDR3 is CASSLAGGPQETQYF. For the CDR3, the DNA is TGTGCCAGTAGTCTAGCGGGGGGGCCTCAAGAGACCCAGTACTTC. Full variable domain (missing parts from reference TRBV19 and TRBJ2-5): DGGITQSPKYLFRKEGQNVTLSCEQNLNHDAMYWYRQDPGQGLRLIYYSQIVNDFQKGDIAEGYSVSREKKESFPLTVTSAQKNPTAFYLCASSLAGGPQETQYFGPGTRLLVL.

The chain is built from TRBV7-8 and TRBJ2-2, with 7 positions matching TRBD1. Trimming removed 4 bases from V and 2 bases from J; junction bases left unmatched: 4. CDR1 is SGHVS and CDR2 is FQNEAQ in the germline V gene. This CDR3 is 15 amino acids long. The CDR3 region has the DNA TGTGCCAGCAGCTCCTGGGACAGAAACACCGGGGAGCTGTTTTTT. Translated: CASSSWDRNTGELFF.

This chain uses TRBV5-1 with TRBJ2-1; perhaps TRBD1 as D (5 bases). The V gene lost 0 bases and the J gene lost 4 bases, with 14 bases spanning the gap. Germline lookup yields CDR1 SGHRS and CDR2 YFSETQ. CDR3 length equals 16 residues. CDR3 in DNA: TGCGCCAGCAGCTTGGCCGCGGCAGGGCGATACAATGAGCAGTTCTTC. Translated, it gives CASSLAAAGRYNEQFF.

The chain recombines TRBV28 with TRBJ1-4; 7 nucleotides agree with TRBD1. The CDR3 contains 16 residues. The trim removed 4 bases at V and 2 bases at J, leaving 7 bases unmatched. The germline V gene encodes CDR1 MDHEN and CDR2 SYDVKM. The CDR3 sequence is CASSSRSGGTNEKLFF. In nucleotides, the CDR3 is TGTGCCAGCAGTTCCCGATCAGGGGGGACTAATGAAAAACTGTTTTTT.

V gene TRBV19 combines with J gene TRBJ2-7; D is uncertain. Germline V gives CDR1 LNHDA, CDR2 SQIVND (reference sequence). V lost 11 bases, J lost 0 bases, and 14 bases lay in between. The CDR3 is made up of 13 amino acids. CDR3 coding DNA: TGTGCCTGTTCGGGTGGGGACTCCTACGAGCAGTACTTC. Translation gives CACSGGDSYEQYF.

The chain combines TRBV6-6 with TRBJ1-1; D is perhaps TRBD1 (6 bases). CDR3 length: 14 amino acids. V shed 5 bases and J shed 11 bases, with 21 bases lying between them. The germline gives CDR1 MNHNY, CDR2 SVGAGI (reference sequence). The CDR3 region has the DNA TGTGCCAGCAGTCCCGGGGGGGCCCCGCAAGAGGCTTTCTTT. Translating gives CASSPGGAPQEAFF.

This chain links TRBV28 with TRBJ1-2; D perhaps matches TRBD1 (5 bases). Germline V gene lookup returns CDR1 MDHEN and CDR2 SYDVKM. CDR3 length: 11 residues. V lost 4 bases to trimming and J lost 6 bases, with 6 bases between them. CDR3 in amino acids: CASSSGDGYTF. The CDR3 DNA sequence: TGTGCCAGCAGTTCGGGGGATGGCTACACCTTC.

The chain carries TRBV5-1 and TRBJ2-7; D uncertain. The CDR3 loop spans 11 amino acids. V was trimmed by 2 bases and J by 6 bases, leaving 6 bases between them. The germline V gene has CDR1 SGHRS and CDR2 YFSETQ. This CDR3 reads CASSFGPEQYF. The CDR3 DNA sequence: TGCGCCAGCAGCTTCGGCCCCGAGCAGTACTTC.

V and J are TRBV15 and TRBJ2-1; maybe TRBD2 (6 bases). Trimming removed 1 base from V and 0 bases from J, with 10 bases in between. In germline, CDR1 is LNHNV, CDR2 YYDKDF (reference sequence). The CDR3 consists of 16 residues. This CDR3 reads CATSRALAPSYNEQFF. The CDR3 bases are TGTGCCACCAGCAGAGCCCTAGCGCCCTCCTACAATGAGCAGTTCTTC.

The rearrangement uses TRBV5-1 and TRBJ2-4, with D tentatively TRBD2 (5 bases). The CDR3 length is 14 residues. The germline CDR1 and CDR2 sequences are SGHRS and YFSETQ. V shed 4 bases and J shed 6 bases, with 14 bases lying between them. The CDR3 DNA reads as TGCGCCAGCAGCGTGGAGGTAGGAAGAAACATTCAGTACTTC. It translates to CASSVEVGRNIQYF.